This T cell receptor beta chain comes out of a study of shared clonotypes between healthy human individuals. Study-level points and caveats: A handful of donors showed sharing of around 5% of naive CD4 clonotypes. Estimated richness was generally greater in naive than memory subsets.

Only CD45RO-negative cells positively selected for CCR7 counted as naive CD8 cells, so terminally differentiated effector memory CD45RA+ cells were excluded. In germline, CDR1 is MNHEY, CDR2 SVGAGI. The CDR3 is 15 amino acids. J lost 3 bases, V lost 5 bases, and 8 bases had no gene match. Remarks on this clone: The antigen remains unidentified.

In the original processing: In the immunoSEQ data, sequences were junction-only and lacked quality scores, so filtering differed. This table comes from immunoSEQ multiplex PCR, and its TCRdb copy is limited to in-frame clones, with some not included. The DNA was the basis for D and trimming; V, J and clone size are from that table. The data show about 580,000 clones, roughly 98% seen once. The sequence was obtained from a man younger than 45 in good health. The material sequenced was naive CD8+ T cells sorted from blood. The V call is TRBV6-5, the J call TRBJ2-7; 9 bases are shared with TRBD2. The CDR3 DNA is TGTGCCAGCAGTGTTAGCGGGAGAAGGAACTACGAGCAGTACTTC. Protein: CASSVSGRRNYEQYF.